The following is a T cell receptor beta chain sequence with its context. The sample belongs to a study of blood T cell repertoires in COVID-19. In the study overall: Collection of acute and convalescent COVID-19 samples took place in the United States, Italy and Spain. T cells, B-cell-depleted T cells, or PBMCs supplied cDNA or gDNA.

TCRdb's copy holds only in-frame clones and misses some; the assay was immunoSEQ multiplex PCR. The sample has fewer than 200,000 clones; approximately 90% are singletons. Germline V gives CDR1 MNHNY, CDR2 SVGAGI (reference sequence). The ends lost 7 bases at V and 0 bases at J; junction bases unmatched: 2. CDR3 length equals 14 residues. The receptor was isolated from a man between 60 and 70 years old with acute or convalescent COVID-19. The sequenced material came from peripheral blood. This chain joins TRBV6-6 and TRBJ2-1; 8 bases fit TRBD2. CDR3 coding DNA: TGTGCCAGCAAACTAGCGGACTCCTACAATGAGCAGTTCTTC. Its translation is CASKLADSYNEQFF.